This TCR beta chain appears in the sequencing data of a study of OX40 agonist ivuxolimab in advanced cancers. Findings and caveats of the study: Low normalized clonal expansion also occurred in some nonresponding patients. Those patients achieving a partial response at 0.1-3.0 mg/kg showed among the lowest clonal expansion.

Germline values: CDR1 SGHNT, CDR2 YENEEA. This CDR3 has 13 amino acids. Between the trimmed V and J ends, which lost 2 bases and 8 bases, there was a span of 10 bases. This clone was counted a few times. What it recognizes is unknown. Clones were sequenced by immunoSEQ multiplex PCR, and TCRdb holds only the in-frame ones, with some missing. The table has 40,000 to 50,000 clones, about nine tenths seen once; the top ten hold approximately 0.97%. The chain is built from TRBV11-3 and TRBJ2-1; D is undetermined. Sequencing was performed on CD4+ or CD8+ T cells sorted from blood, taken in a trial of the OX40 agonist ivuxolimab. The clonotype comes from an adult with an advanced solid tumor such as melanoma, head and neck, liver or kidney cancer. CDR3 DNA sequence: TGTGCCAGCAGCTTATCCGGTAGCCATGAGCAGTTCTTC. Protein: CASSLSGSHEQFF.